A selection of T cell receptor beta chains follows, all from one sample in a study of identical twins. One entry per CDR3 protein results from TCRdb running MiXCR on the 5' RACE reads. The table lists 200,000 to 250,000 distinct CDR3 sequences, about an eighth of them singletons, with approximately 4% in the top ten. In addition, the sample was reused for a study of yellow fever vaccine responses in identical twins.

The sample comprised memory (CD45RO+) T cells sorted from blood. The receptors derive from a woman aged 18-29 years in good health. The CDR3 runs from the conserved cysteine through the conserved F or W. A D gene is named only where the DNA matches it firmly. Expanded clones are given a class, and other clones once, few, many or no size at all.

j_call clone_size d_call v_call cdr3_aa cdr3_nt
TRBJ2-5 many TRBD1 TRBV7-9 CASSTGTGGPTETQYF TGTGCCAGCAGCACCGGGACAGGAGGTCCGACAGAGACCCAGTACTTC
TRBJ1-1 few TRBD1 TRBV11-2 CASSDNRGNTEAFF TGTGCCAGCAGCGATAACAGGGGGAACACTGAAGCTTTCTTT
TRBJ2-7 few - TRBV7-2 CASSLVTRRGEQYF TGTGCCAGCAGCTTAGTGACCAGAAGAGGCGAGCAGTACTTC
TRBJ2-1 - TRBD2 TRBV20-1 CSATMTSGGSPIEQFF TGCAGTGCTACGATGACTAGCGGGGGGTCCCCGATCGAGCAGTTCTTC
TRBJ2-7 - - TRBV28 CASTLFGAGREQYF TGTGCCAGCACCCTATTTGGGGCGGGAAGGGAGCAGTACTTC
TRBJ1-1 many - TRBV7-2 CASSRNLNTEAFF TGTGCCAGCAGCCGCAACTTGAACACTGAAGCTTTCTTT
TRBJ1-1 few - TRBV29-1 CSVERGSGPTEAFF TGCAGCGTTGAAAGGGGATCTGGGCCCACTGAAGCTTTCTTT
TRBJ2-1 once - TRBV14 CASSQTWKGLSYNEQFF TGTGCCAGCAGCCAAACGTGGAAGGGGCTCAGCTACAATGAGCAGTTCTTC
TRBJ2-7 few TRBD2 TRBV7-2 CASSSSSGSYEQYF TGTGCCAGCAGCTCGTCTAGCGGCTCCTACGAGCAGTACTTC
TRBJ1-1 many - TRBV7-9 CASSPSGRGPSTEAFF TGTGCCAGCAGCCCCTCTGGGAGGGGACCATCCACTGAAGCTTTCTTT
TRBJ2-2 - TRBD2 TRBV4-3 CASSPTGLVSTGELFF TGCGCCAGCAGCCCAACCGGACTAGTAAGCACCGGGGAGCTGTTTTTT
TRBJ2-7 - TRBD1 TRBV7-8 CASGNRQGVDEQYF TGTGCCAGCGGGAACCGACAGGGCGTCGACGAGCAGTACTTC
TRBJ1-1 few - TRBV7-9 CASSLPGGGGNVWSAFF TGTGCCAGCAGCTTACCGGGGGGGGGCGGAAATGTATGGTCAGCTTTCTTT
TRBJ1-4 - - TRBV20-1 CSARWQAVATNEKLFF TGCAGTGCTAGGTGGCAGGCTGTTGCAACTAATGAAAAACTGTTTTTT
TRBJ2-1 few TRBD1 TRBV5-1 CASSPRLAQGNNEQFF TGCGCCAGCAGCCCGCGATTGGCACAGGGGAACAATGAGCAGTTCTTC
TRBJ2-7 - - TRBV5-6 CASSLRSFSVYEQYF TGTGCCAGCAGCTTGCGCTCTTTTTCCGTCTACGAGCAGTACTTC
TRBJ2-3 few - TRBV5-6 CASSMGHPRDTQYF TGTGCCAGCAGCATGGGACATCCTCGGGATACGCAGTATTTT
TRBJ1-1 many TRBD1 TRBV12-3/TRBV12-4 CASSTQTGGTEAFF TGTGCCAGCAGCACACAGACAGGGGGGACTGAAGCTTTCTTT
TRBJ2-5 few TRBD2 TRBV5-1 CASSLAAGDRETQYF TGCGCCAGCAGTCTGGCGGCGGGAGACCGAGAGACCCAGTACTTC
TRBJ1-6 - - TRBV9 CASSVTDSYNSPLHF TGTGCCAGCAGCGTAACCGACTCCTATAATTCACCCCTCCACTTT
TRBJ2-2 many TRBD2 TRBV20-1 CSAKSGGASGELFF TGCAGTGCCAAGAGCGGGGGGGCTTCCGGGGAGCTGTTTTTT
TRBJ2-2 many - TRBV5-1 CASSLYAGSTGELFF TGCGCCAGCAGCTTGTATGCGGGAAGCACCGGGGAGCTGTTTTTT
TRBJ1-1 - - TRBV4-1 CASSQDPGNTEAFF TGCGCCAGCAGCCAAGATCCAGGAAACACTGAAGCTTTCTTT
TRBJ1-6 - - TRBV27 CASSTGMNSPLHF TGTGCCAGCAGTACAGGGATGAATTCACCCCTCCACTTT
TRBJ2-3 few - TRBV2 CASSNPRDQNTDTQYF TGTGCCAGCAGCAATCCCCGGGACCAAAACACAGATACGCAGTATTTT
TRBJ2-7 many TRBD2 TRBV12-3/TRBV12-4 CASSSFSGSRTYEQYF TGTGCCAGCAGTTCCTTTAGCGGGAGTCGTACCTACGAGCAGTACTTC
TRBJ2-7 - - TRBV3-1 CASSASTVSYEQYF TGTGCCAGCAGCGCAAGTACAGTATCCTACGAGCAGTACTTC
TRBJ2-1 - - TRBV10-3 CAISAGPSGDEQFF TGTGCCATCAGTGCTGGACCGAGCGGAGATGAGCAGTTCTTC
TRBJ2-7 few - TRBV18 CASSPLESAAEQYF TGTGCCAGCTCACCCCTCGAGTCGGCGGCCGAGCAGTACTTC
TRBJ1-6 few - TRBV3-1 CASSPVLGPNSPLHF TGTGCCAGCAGCCCCGTTTTAGGGCCCAATTCACCCCTCCACTTT
TRBJ2-7 - TRBD2 TRBV20-1 CSARDVGRGTYEQYF TGCAGTGCTAGAGATGTCGGGCGGGGGACCTACGAGCAGTACTTC
TRBJ2-5 many TRBD1 TRBV12-3/TRBV12-4 CASKRDSQETQYF TGTGCCAGCAAAAGGGACAGTCAAGAGACCCAGTACTTC
TRBJ2-2 - TRBD1 TRBV18 CASSPSQGDITGELFF TGTGCCAGCTCACCCTCCCAGGGGGATATCACCGGGGAGCTGTTTTTT
TRBJ2-7 many - TRBV15 CATSRVVTGRAYEQYF TGTGCCACCAGCAGAGTTGTGACAGGACGCGCCTACGAGCAGTACTTC
TRBJ2-7 - TRBD1 TRBV7-8 CASSLTTGGDSSYEQYF TGTGCCAGCAGCTTAACGACAGGGGGTGATAGCTCCTACGAGCAGTACTTC
TRBJ2-7 few - TRBV28 CASSLARTGYEQYF TGTGCCAGCAGTTTAGCACGGACCGGATACGAGCAGTACTTC
TRBJ2-2 many - TRBV6-4 CASSDSPGDGTGELFF TGTGCCAGCAGTGACTCACCTGGGGACGGCACCGGGGAGCTGTTTTTT
TRBJ2-1 - TRBD2 TRBV5-1 CASSQLKSGGAYNEQFF TGCGCCAGCAGCCAACTAAAAAGCGGGGGGGCCTACAATGAGCAGTTCTTC
TRBJ2-7 many TRBD1 TRBV29-1 CSVTMTDRATTYEQYF TGCAGCGTCACCATGACAGACAGGGCGACCACCTACGAGCAGTACTTC
TRBJ2-7 few - TRBV13 CASSFRQGGPNSYEQYF TGTGCCAGCAGCTTTAGGCAGGGGGGGCCGAACTCCTACGAGCAGTACTTC
TRBJ2-1 - - TRBV7-8 CASSLSSAINEQFF TGTGCCAGCAGCTTATCGTCGGCTATAAATGAGCAGTTCTTC
TRBJ2-3 few - TRBV5-1 CASRKGPSTDTQYF TGCGCCAGCAGGAAGGGTCCCAGCACAGATACGCAGTATTTT
TRBJ1-2 - - TRBV3-1 CASSQLRSYGYTF TGTGCCAGCAGCCAGCTGAGGAGCTATGGCTACACCTTC
TRBJ2-7 - - TRBV2 CASSEVGRGSYEQYF TGTGCCAGCAGTGAAGTAGGCAGGGGCTCCTACGAGCAGTACTTC
TRBJ2-5 few TRBD1 TRBV4-1 CASSPGQGTQETQYF TGCGCCAGCAGCCCAGGACAGGGAACACAAGAGACCCAGTACTTC
TRBJ2-2 many TRBD1 TRBV12-3/TRBV12-4 CASSFRTGKRSGELFF TGTGCCAGCAGTTTCCGGACAGGGAAGAGGTCCGGGGAGCTGTTTTTT
TRBJ1-5 - - TRBV6-1 CASSESQGSNQPQHF TGTGCCAGCAGTGAATCCCAGGGTAGCAATCAGCCCCAGCATTTT
TRBJ2-7 few TRBD2 TRBV20-1 CSASRAGALYEQYF TGCAGTGCTAGTCGAGCGGGAGCTTTGTACGAGCAGTACTTC
TRBJ2-5 few - TRBV7-9 CASSLSSHSPETQYF TGTGCCAGCAGCTTATCCTCCCACTCTCCGGAGACCCAGTACTTC
TRBJ2-3 many - TRBV6-1 CASSEGVWDTQYF TGTGCCAGCAGTGAAGGGGTTTGGGATACGCAGTATTTT
TRBJ1-1 - - TRBV20-1 CSASVSGNTEAFF TGCAGTGCTAGTGTTTCGGGGAACACTGAAGCTTTCTTT
TRBJ2-7 few - TRBV5-1 CASSLEGYGAEQYF TGCGCCAGCAGCTTGGAGGGTTACGGGGCCGAGCAGTACTTC
TRBJ2-1 few TRBD1 TRBV11-1 CASSPTGTGPNEQFF TGTGCCAGCAGTCCCACCGGGACAGGGCCCAATGAGCAGTTCTTC
TRBJ1-4 many - TRBV5-1 CASSVPGDHEKLFF TGCGCCAGCAGCGTACCGGGAGACCATGAAAAACTGTTTTTT
TRBJ2-1 - - TRBV6-2/TRBV6-3 CASIKDRPTYNEQFF TGTGCCAGCATCAAAGACAGACCTACCTACAATGAGCAGTTCTTC